This TCR delta chain comes out of a study of gammadelta T cells in human blood. Whole-study findings and limits: Right after birth, innate γδ T cells reportedly expanded polyclonally after microbial exposure.

This clone is large. Its target is not known. This specimen includes other DNA sequences encoding the same CDR3. This CDR3 is 19 amino acids long. Unmatched junction bases numbered 7, after V lost 3 bases and J lost 2 bases. Germline V CDR1 and CDR2: GEAIGNYY, EKD. TCRdb ran CATT on the RT-PCR reads. The table lists around 800 delta-chain clones, 45% to 60% of them singletons. This receptor was taken from a human donor. The specimen sequenced was Vgamma9Vdelta2 gamma-delta T cells from infant blood. The rearrangement links TRDV2 to TRDJ3, with TRDD3 matching 12 bases. This chain's CDR3 is CACDPVLGDTPWDTRQMFF. DNA for the CDR3: TGTGCCTGTGACCCCGTACTGGGGGATACTCCCTGGGACACCCGACAGATGTTTTTC.